This T cell receptor (beta chain) emerged from a study of shared T cell receptors in the human thymus (dated by TCRdb to the early 2020s). At the level of the whole study: The study examined how the human thymus generates shared, self-reactive T-cell receptor alpha chains.

With regard to this clone: The clone's antigen remains unknown. There are no base qualities to consult, and no much larger clone falls within one base.

Library preparation used the immunoSEQ multiplex PCR assay. This is the immuneACCESS table as TCRdb keeps it, with only in-frame sequences that have V and J called. A part of the clones is gone; compared with another copy, unresolved V genes explain less than half, and the rest is unexplained. The sample yields approximately 730,000 clones; 80% to 90% were counted once. The ten largest clones represent around 0.0094% of the sample. The same data also contributed to another study, on human thymus T cells. As the second paper documents: Donors were immunologically healthy infants undergoing open corrective cardiac surgery for congenital heart defects in Finland. Thymus tissue was collected as surgical resects that were removed during corrective cardiac surgery. Biased V and J gene segment usage appeared to be present in both thymic and peripheral blood repertoires. The related research found that thymic TCR repertoires overlapped highly between unrelated individuals. The study described the TCR alpha and beta repertoires in under 10 infant thymus samples and a few matching peripheral blood samples. Donor ages ranged from about 7 to 244 days, and the cohort comprised roughly six male and a couple of female infants. Thymocytes were released mechanically from tissue and stored at -70 °C as pellets of 10-30 million cells. A QIAsymphony instrument was used to extract genomic DNA from the frozen cell pellets. TCRB and TCRAD loci were amplified from a standardized quantity of quality-controlled genomic DNA using the immunoSEQ multiplex PCR assay. Amplicons spanned the V(D)J region at a length sufficient to cover the CDR3 and identify V and J genes. Through the commercial immunoSEQ service, the amplicons were sequenced on an Illumina platform. Primer bias and sequencing errors were corrected using previously described methods, and TCRAD and TCRB definitions followed the IMGT database. Analysis of the repertoires was done with immunoSEQ Analyzer 3.0 and VDJTools and included basic statistics, V/J segment usage, diversity estimates, rarefaction and pairwise overlap. Chao1, ChaoE, Efron-Thisted, Shannon and inverse Simpson indices were used to estimate diversity, which was also estimated on datasets down-sampled to the smallest sample. Repertoire overlap was determined by strict matching of CDR3 nucleotide sequence, V gene and J gene, and Jaccard-based multidimensional scaling clustering was applied. On average, about 730,000 unique TCRB clonotypes were obtained from thymus samples, compared with some 84,000 from blood samples.

The sample was thymocytes. The sequence was collected from a girl less than two years old with a congenital heart defect. Donor details come from another sample of the same person, matched by shared clones.

The CDR3 in this case is CASRENPRDGYTF. The nucleotides are TGTGCCAGCAGAGAGAACCCCAGGGATGGCTACACCTTC. The chain is encoded by TRBV27 joined to TRBJ1-2, and TRBD1 may be the D gene, going by 5 matching bases. Relative to germline, V is 6 bases shorter and J is 6 bases shorter, with 14 bases between their ends. The germline V gene (reference sequence) sets CDR1 to MNHEY and CDR2 to SMNVEV. From its cysteine to its phenylalanine, the CDR3 spans 13 amino acids. Of the read, only the CDR3 DNA is kept; its 39 bases are in frame from base 1.